Presented here are 16 T cell receptor beta chains from one specimen sequenced in a study of T-cell reconstitution after alpha-beta-depleted transplantation in children. Unique molecular identifiers were used in preparing the TCRbeta library. Each CDR3 protein gets one entry after TCRdb re-called the PCR reads with MiXCR. The sample holds about 180,000 distinct CDR3 sequences; roughly 10% are singletons and the top ten take approximately 13%. Material: PBMCs, obtained before TCRalphabeta/CD19-depleted stem cell transplant. The source is a boy younger than 10 with acute myeloid leukemia, due to receive a stem cell transplant.

There are many counts of this clonotype. V and J are TRBV5-1 and TRBJ2-3; D may be TRBD2 (5 bases). The length of the CDR3 is 13 residues. V gave up 4 bases and J gave up 5 bases, with 11 bases separating them. The germline V gene encodes CDR1 SGHRS and CDR2 YFSETQ. In DNA, the CDR3 is TGCGCCAGCAGCCCAGAAAGCGGAGATACGCAGTATTTT. It yields the protein CASSPESGDTQYF.

This clonotype was found many times. The rearrangement uses TRBV7-9 and TRBJ1-1, with 7 nucleotides matching TRBD1. CDR1 and CDR2 from the germline V gene are SEHNR and FQNEAQ (reference sequence). V dropped 1 base and J dropped 6; count of bases not matched to a gene: 11. CDR3 length: 16 amino acids. CDR3 sequence (DNA): TGTGCCAGCAGCTTAGGAGGGGCAGGGGGAAGGTCTGAAGCTTTCTTT. Amino acid sequence: CASSLGGAGGRSEAFF.

This clonotype was seen more than once but under ten times. V and J are TRBV20-1 and TRBJ1-1; TRBD1 agrees at 7 bases. V dropped 5 bases and J dropped 0; count of bases not matched to a gene: 6. This CDR3 is 14 amino acids long. Germline CDR1 is DFQATT and CDR2 is SNEGSKA (reference sequence). CDR3 region: CSASPTGLNTEAFF. In nucleotides, the CDR3 is TGCAGTGCTTCGCCGACAGGGCTGAACACTGAAGCTTTCTTT.

Many counts were recorded for this clonotype. The chain is built from TRBV6-1 and TRBJ1-2; TRBD1 might be the D (5 bases). The V gene lost 8 bases and the J gene lost 3 bases, with 16 bases spanning the gap. Germline CDR1 MNHNS, CDR2 SASEGT. This CDR3 is 14 amino acids long. The CDR3 reads CASGEGLGDYGYTF. CDR3 nucleotide sequence: TGTGCCAGCGGAGAGGGTCTAGGGGACTATGGCTACACCTTC.

The rearrangement uses TRBV20-1 and TRBJ2-5; weak D call: TRBD1 (6 bases). Germline-derived CDR1 and CDR2 are DFQATT and SNEGSKA (reference sequence). The CDR3 runs to 15 residues. Between the trimmed V and J ends, which lost 3 bases and 0 bases, there was a span of 14 bases. As DNA, the CDR3 is TGCAGTGCTAGGCCCGGGACACCGTACCAAGAGACCCAGTACTTC. Translation: CSARPGTPYQETQYF.

In its sample, this clonotype was seen many times. V usage is TRBV2 and J usage is TRBJ1-1, with unresolved D. The CDR3 is 13 residues long. The germline gives CDR1 SNHLY, CDR2 FYNNEI. The V gene lost 7 bases and the J gene lost 2 bases, with 11 bases spanning the gap. This CDR3 is CASKGEGNTEAFF. The CDR3 region has the DNA TGTGCCAGCAAAGGAGAAGGAAACACTGAAGCTTTCTTT.

At least ten counts were recorded for this clonotype. The chain recombines TRBV20-1 with TRBJ2-3; possibly TRBD1 or TRBD2 for D (5 bases each). V lost 7 bases, J lost 10 bases, and 24 bases lay in between. CDR1 and CDR2 from the germline V gene are DFQATT and SNEGSKA (reference sequence). This CDR3 has 14 residues. The CDR3 DNA is TGCAGTGTTGCCGCCGGGACCCCCATCAATCCGCAGTATTTT. This translates into CSVAAGTPINPQYF.

This clonotype was picked up many times. This sequence joins TRBV5-1 and TRBJ1-1; unclear D gene. Germline V gives CDR1 SGHRS, CDR2 YFSETQ. The CDR3 spans 15 residues. V was cut by 5 bases and J by 0 bases, with 14 bases left in between. CDR3 nucleotide sequence: TGCGCCAGCAGGAGGGAGTTCATCATGAACACTGAAGCTTTCTTT. This gives the protein CASRREFIMNTEAFF.

In this sample, this clonotype turned up many times. This chain links TRBV20-1 with TRBJ2-1; D might be TRBD2 (5 bases). V gave up 6 bases and J gave up 8 bases, with 23 bases separating them. The CDR3 contains 15 residues. The germline V gene encodes CDR1 DFQATT and CDR2 SNEGSKA (reference sequence). CDR3 amino acids: CSAEPLLGARDEQFF. CDR3 coding DNA: TGCAGTGCGGAACCCCTTCTGGGAGCGCGGGATGAGCAGTTCTTC.

Many counts were recorded for this clonotype. The rearrangement uses TRBV29-1 and TRBJ2-1; no clear D. The CDR3 has 14 residues. The germline V gene has CDR1 SQVTM and CDR2 ANQGSEA. V was trimmed by 2 bases and J by 2 bases, leaving 10 bases between them. The CDR3 loop reads CSVEPRQTYNEQFF. The CDR3 DNA follows: TGCAGCGTTGAACCGCGGCAGACCTACAATGAGCAGTTCTTC.

This clonotype has at least ten counts. J is TRBJ1-5 and V is TRBV5-5; 8 bases line up with TRBD1. This CDR3 is 15 amino acids long. The germline gives CDR1 SGHKS, CDR2 YYEKEE (reference sequence). The junction had 5 bases not matched to a gene; V was cut back by 3 bases and J by 3 bases. CDR3 nucleotides: TGTGCCAGCAGCTCATTACAGGGGGACAATCAGCCCCAGCATTTT. It translates to CASSSLQGDNQPQHF.

Ten or more counts support this clonotype. This CDR3 reads CASSLDAGDYNEQFF. In DNA form, the CDR3 reads TGCGCCAGCAGCTTGGACGCGGGGGACTACAATGAGCAGTTCTTC. The chain carries TRBV5-1 and TRBJ2-1; 7 nucleotides agree with TRBD2. V dropped 0 bases and J dropped 3; count of bases not matched to a gene: 3. CDR1 is SGHRS, CDR2 YFSETQ, per germline. CDR3 size: 15 residues. Full variable domain (missing parts from reference TRBV5-1 and TRBJ2-1): KAGVTQTPRYLIKTRGQQVTLSCSPISGHRSVSWYQQTPGQGLQFLFEYFSETQRNKGNFPGRFSGRQFSNSRSEMNVSTLELGDSALYLCASSLDAGDYNEQFFGPGTRLTVL.

This clonotype showed up many times. The chain uses TRBV15 and TRBJ1-1; D remains unclear. Trimming shortened V by 5 bases and J by 4 bases, and 14 bases separated the two germline ends. CDR3 size: 14 residues. Germline V gene lookup returns CDR1 LNHNV and CDR2 YYDKDF (reference sequence). CDR3 amino acids: CATSSTTRGTEAFF. CDR3 in DNA: TGTGCCACCAGCTCTACGACCCGGGGCACTGAAGCTTTCTTT.

Note on this clonotype: A much larger clone differs from this one at a single base, so this may be a read error. The chain recombines TRBV12-3 or TRBV12-4 with TRBJ1-4; D unresolved. The CDR3 totals 15 residues. CDR3 amino acids: CATSSWAVRGEKLFF. In DNA form, the CDR3 reads TGTGCCACCAGTTCTTGGGCCGTAAGAGGGGAAAAACTGTTTTTT.

This clonotype was counted ten times or more. V gene TRBV7-9 combines with J gene TRBJ2-7; D remains unclear. The germline V gene encodes CDR1 SEHNR and CDR2 FQNEAQ (reference sequence). V shed 1 base and J shed 6 bases, with 7 bases lying between them. The CDR3 contains 12 residues. The CDR3 nucleotides read TGTGCCAGCAGCTTAGGGCCAGTCGAGCAGTACTTC. It specifies CASSLGPVEQYF.

The chain recombines TRBV4-1 with TRBJ1-1; D is ambiguous. Germline values: CDR1 MGHRA, CDR2 YSYEKL. V was trimmed by 8 bases and J by 3 bases, leaving 16 bases between them. This CDR3 contains 14 residues. The CDR3 DNA reads TGCGCCAGCCAAGAAAACTCAGGAGACACTGAAGCTTTCTTT. Amino acid sequence: CASQENSGDTEAFF.